This TCR beta chain originates from a study of blood T cell repertoires in COVID-19 (dated by TCRdb to 2020 to 2022). With respect to the entire study: Samples covering the acute and convalescent phases of COVID-19 were provided by collaborators in the United States, Italy and Spain. The repertoires were released in a freely available public database meant as a resource for research on the immune response to SARS-CoV-2. The samples were drawn from two sources: the first 160 participants of the ongoing ImmuneRACE study, and 1,000 to 1,500 subjects contributed by 6 global collaborators. The material from the prospective study consisted of cDNA or gDNA derived from T cells, B-cell-depleted T cells, or PBMCs. HLA class I and class II types, where available, came from metadata supplied by the sample provider rather than from assay-based typing. The sample metadata nearly always contained a de-identified subject ID, COVID-19 status, age in years and sex. The dataset comprised deeply sampled blood TCRbeta repertoires from subjects exposed to, actively infected with, or recovered from COVID-19. Results and caveats for the whole study, not just this receptor: The amount of clinical and demographic metadata varied by source and participant and was provided uncurated.

Turning to this clone: Its antigen is unknown. No much larger clone is present one base from it, and per-base qualities are unavailable.

The immunoSEQ Assay, a bias-controlled multiplex PCR, was used to amplify TCRbeta CDR3 regions from genomic DNA. In the source study's methods: The number of nucleated cells in each sample was estimated by amplification of reference gene primers within the assay. To quantify the absolute abundance of each unique TCRbeta CDR3 rearrangement, sequence reads were collapsed and filtered. For each sample, productive Simpson clonality was calculated as the square root of Simpson's diversity index over productive rearrangements. TCRdb provides this immuneACCESS table in a form limited to in-frame rearrangements. Some clones are lacking; in checked studies, under half of them reflect an unresolved V gene, and why the rest are absent is not known. V and J calls and clone size follow that table, whereas D and trimming were derived from the DNA. The sample data list around 200,000 clones, and roughly 87% of these were observed just once. The top ten clones comprise under 2.5% of the sample.

Whole blood was collected in K2EDTA tubes by collaborating institutions according to the institutions' own protocols. For TCRbeta analysis, collaborators shipped samples as frozen whole blood, isolated PBMCs, or DNA extracted from either of those sample types. The V and J ends are trimmed by 5 bases and 9 bases, leaving 14 bases between them. The CDR3 measures 13 amino acids from cysteine to phenylalanine. Just CDR3 DNA is preserved here, 39 bases in frame from base 1. CDR1 and CDR2, looked up from the germline V gene (reference sequence), are LNHNV and YYDKDF. This receptor was taken from a man aged 35 to 55 with active or convalescent COVID-19. The sequence joins TRBV15 to TRBJ1-5; D gene: possibly TRBD1, on 6 matching bases. The sample comprised peripheral blood. CDR3 protein: CATSVLTGPPQHF. The nucleotides are TGTGCCACCAGCGTACTGACAGGCCCGCCCCAGCATTTT.